What follows is one TCR beta chain and its context. The antigen is not known. Measured with immunoSEQ multiplex PCR; TCRdb has only the in-frame clones, and not every one. The sample carries approximately 32,000 clones, roughly 87% recorded once. The entry originates in a study of OX40 agonist ivuxolimab in advanced cancers. Study as a whole: The dose-escalation cohort was around 83% male, with a mean age of around 54 years, ranging about 23 to 79. Study-wide results and limits: In CD8+ T cells, expanded clones were on average more numerous than in CD4+.

V lost 0 bases, J lost 8 bases, and 10 bases lay in between. Germline CDR1 reads SGHTA; CDR2 reads FQGNSA. This CDR3 is 13 amino acids long. The timepoints at which blood was sampled were baseline, cycle 4 day 1, and cycle 7 day 1. The J gene is TRBJ1-2, the V gene TRBV7-2; D remains unclear. This TCR was sampled from an adult with an advanced solid tumor such as melanoma, head and neck, liver or kidney cancer. The sequencing here drew on CD4+ or CD8+ T cells sorted from blood, taken in a trial of the OX40 agonist ivuxolimab. The CDR3 nucleotides are TGTGCCAGCAGCTTAGCGAGGGAAGGCGGCTACACCTTC. Amino acid sequence: CASSLAREGGYTF.